This T cell receptor (beta chain) was recovered during a study of CXCR3-negative and CXCR3-positive naive CD8 T cells. Study as a whole: Each library gave roughly 1.6 +/- 0.3 million of approximately 130 million TRB reads.

CDR1 is KGHSH and CDR2 is LQKENI in the germline V gene. The CDR3 totals 13 residues. Remarks on this clonotype: Its cognate antigen is unknown.

Study results and limitations: TRBV-TRBJ usage was similar across naive CXCR3 subsets but distinct in memory cells. CXCR3-negative naive cells had less hydrophobic TRB CDR3s than did CXCR3-positive naive cells.

The TRB libraries of cDNA were built by UMI-labeled 5' RACE. TCRdb reanalyzed the 5' RACE reads and collapses them to one entry per CDR3 protein, without DNA. The repertoire shows about 92,000 distinct CDR3 sequences; the top ten hold roughly 0.89%. This chain links TRBV18 with TRBJ1-1; TCRdb's D call, TRBD1, is unchecked because there is no DNA. Sequences were obtained from naive CXCR3+ CD8+ T cells from blood. Subset defined: CD45RO-CCR7+CD27+CD95- naive CD8+ T cells expressing CXCR3 (TNR3+). This receptor was taken from a human donor in good health. Some clones in this sample may be carry-over from other donors' samples. CDR3 loop: CASSPLGTVEAFF.